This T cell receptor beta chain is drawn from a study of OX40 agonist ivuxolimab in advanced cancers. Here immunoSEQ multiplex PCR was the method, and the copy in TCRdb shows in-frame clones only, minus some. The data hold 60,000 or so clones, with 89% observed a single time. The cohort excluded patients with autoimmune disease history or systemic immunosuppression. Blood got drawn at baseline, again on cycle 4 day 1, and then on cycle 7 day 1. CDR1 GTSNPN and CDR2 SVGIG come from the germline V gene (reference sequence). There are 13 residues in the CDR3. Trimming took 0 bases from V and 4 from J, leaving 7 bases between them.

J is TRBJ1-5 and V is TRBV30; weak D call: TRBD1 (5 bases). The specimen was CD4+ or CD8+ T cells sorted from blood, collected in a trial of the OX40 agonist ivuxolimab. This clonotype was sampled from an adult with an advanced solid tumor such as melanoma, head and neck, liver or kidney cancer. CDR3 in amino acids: CAWSVQVNQPQHF. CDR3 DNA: TGTGCCTGGAGTGTACAGGTGAATCAGCCCCAGCATTTT.